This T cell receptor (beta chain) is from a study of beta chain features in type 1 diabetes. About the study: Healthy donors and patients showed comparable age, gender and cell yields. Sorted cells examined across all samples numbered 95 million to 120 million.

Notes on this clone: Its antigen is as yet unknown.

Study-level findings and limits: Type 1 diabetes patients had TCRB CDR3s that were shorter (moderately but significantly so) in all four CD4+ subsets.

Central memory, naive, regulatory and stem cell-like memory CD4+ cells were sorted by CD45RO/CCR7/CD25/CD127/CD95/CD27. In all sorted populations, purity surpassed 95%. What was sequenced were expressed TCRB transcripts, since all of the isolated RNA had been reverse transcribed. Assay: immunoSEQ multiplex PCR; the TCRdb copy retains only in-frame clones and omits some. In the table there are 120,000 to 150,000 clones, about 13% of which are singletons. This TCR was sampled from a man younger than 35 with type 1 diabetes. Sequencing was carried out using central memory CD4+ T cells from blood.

In DNA, the CDR3 is TGTGCCAGCAGTTTAATCCCCACCTACGAGCAGTACTTC. Its translation is CASSLIPTYEQYF. This chain uses TRBV28 with TRBJ2-7; no clear D gene. CDR1 and CDR2 (germline): MDHEN, SYDVKM. The V end was cut by 2 bases, the J end by 2 bases, with 7 bases between. The CDR3 has 13 amino acids.